The 29 T cell receptor beta chains listed next were all sequenced from one sample in a study of patients and donors after allogeneic stem cell transplantation. TCRdb recomputed calls from the RT-PCR reads with MiXCR, one row per CDR3 protein. The table records a few hundred thousand distinct CDR3 sequences, 13% to 15% of them present only once. Sequencing input: blood, either unsorted or a sorted T cell fraction (not recorded which). All receptors derive from a human donor who was either an allogeneic HSCT recipient or a stem cell or donor lymphocyte infusion donor (not recorded which). It is not recorded whose cells these are; they may come from a transplant donor.

This clonotype was counted at least ten times. This rearrangement joins TRBV2 to TRBJ2-5, with 9 bases fitting TRBD2. This CDR3 has 16 residues. Trimming cost V 4 bases and J 4 bases; bases outside gene matches: 10. Germline-derived CDR1 and CDR2 are SNHLY and FYNNEI. The CDR3 DNA sequence: TGTGCCAGCAGTGTTAATATAGCGGGAGTGGCAGAGACCCAGTACTTC. Residues: CASSVNIAGVAETQYF.

Many counts were recorded for this clonotype. The rearrangement links TRBV11-2 to TRBJ2-2; 9 bases align to TRBD2. Trimming at V came to 2 bases and at J to 6 bases, leaving 4 bases not matched to a gene. The CDR3 runs 15 residues. Germline V lookup: CDR1 SGHAT, CDR2 FQNNGV. CDR3 protein: CASSLLRGGPGELFF. In DNA form, the CDR3 reads TGTGCCAGCAGCTTACTGCGGGGGGGCCCCGGGGAGCTGTTTTTT.

This clonotype has more than one count but fewer than ten. The chain uses TRBV2 and TRBJ1-3; 11 nucleotides agree with TRBD1. With 5 bases clipped from V and 0 bases from J, the junction kept 9 bases outside the gene matches. The CDR3 totals 18 residues. The germline V gene encodes CDR1 SNHLY and CDR2 FYNNEI. The CDR3: CASSPRDRGVGSGNTIYF. CDR3 in DNA: TGTGCCAGCAGTCCCAGGGACAGGGGGGTCGGCTCTGGAAACACCATATATTTT.

This sequence joins TRBV20-1 and TRBJ1-1; D remains unclear. This CDR3 has 14 residues. The ends were cut back, 3 bases at V and 6 bases at J, with 17 bases in the middle. CDR1 is DFQATT, CDR2 SNEGSKA, per germline (reference sequence). The chain's CDR3 is CSASSLVRQAEAFF. The CDR3 coding sequence is TGCAGTGCTAGTTCGCTCGTCCGGCAGGCTGAAGCTTTCTTT.

This clonotype was recorded at least ten times. V is TRBV12-3 or TRBV12-4 and J is TRBJ1-2; unclear D gene. V lost 2 bases and J lost 5, with 6 bases in between. CDR3 length: 12 amino acids. The CDR3 sequence is CASSLLGYGYTF. The CDR3, as DNA: TGTGCCAGCAGTTTACTGGGGTATGGCTACACCTTC.

A few counts support this clonotype. The gene calls are TRBV13 and TRBJ2-1, with D possibly matching TRBD1 (6 bases). Germline V gene lookup returns CDR1 PRHDT and CDR2 FYEKMQ (reference sequence). V was pared by 0 bases and J by 7 bases, with 16 bases between. The length of the CDR3 is 16 residues. CDR3 sequence reads: CASSLGAGTLGNEQFF. DNA for the CDR3: TGTGCCAGCAGCTTAGGCGCCGGGACACTAGGGAATGAGCAGTTCTTC.

This clonotype was seen only a few times. The chain joins TRBV19 to TRBJ1-1; D is ambiguous. The CDR3 loop spans 13 amino acids. V was trimmed by 3 bases and J by 1 base, leaving 6 bases between them. Germline values: CDR1 LNHDA, CDR2 SQIVND (reference sequence). DNA for the CDR3: TGTGCCAGTAGTATTGACACGAACACTGAAGCTTTCTTT. It yields the protein CASSIDTNTEAFF.

This clonotype showed up just a few times. The chain has TRBV7-9 and TRBJ1-2; no reliable D call. CDR3 size: 15 residues. Trimming cost V 1 base and J 2 bases, with 11 bases left between them. Germline V gene data show CDR1 as SEHNR and CDR2 as FQNEAQ (reference sequence). The chain's CDR3 is CASSLDTRPNYGYTF. CDR3 nucleotides: TGTGCCAGCAGCTTAGATACCAGGCCCAACTATGGCTACACCTTC.

This clonotype has more than one count but fewer than ten. This CDR3 reads CAIRVRQMNTGELFF. The DNA for the CDR3 is TGTGCCATCAGGGTCCGACAAATGAACACCGGGGAGCTGTTTTTT. The gene calls are TRBV10-3 and TRBJ2-2; D is ambiguous. V was shortened by 6 bases and J by 1 base, with 12 bases between the two germline ends. The CDR3 has 15 amino acids. Germline V gives CDR1 ENHRY, CDR2 SYGVKD.

The V and J genes are TRBV20-1 and TRBJ2-3, with 7 nucleotides matching TRBD2. V trimming: 6 bases; J trimming: 5 bases; junction bases outside the gene matches: 8. This CDR3 is built from 13 residues. Germline CDR1 reads DFQATT; CDR2 reads SNEGSKA (reference sequence). The CDR3 region has the DNA TGCAGTGCCGAGAGGGCTAGCGGAGATACGCAGTATTTT. Amino acid sequence: CSAERASGDTQYF.

This clonotype has ten or more counts. The V gene is TRBV9, the J gene TRBJ2-7, with 9 bases identical to TRBD1. CDR1 and CDR2 from the germline V gene are SGDLS and YYNGEE. This CDR3 spans 16 amino acids. The V segment lost 3 bases and the J segment 2 bases; nucleotides outside the gene matches: 9. The CDR3 DNA reads as TGTGCCAGCAGCGCGGGCTACGGACAGGGGACCTACGAGCAGTACTTC. Protein sequence: CASSAGYGQGTYEQYF.

CDR3 amino acids: CASSQARGSSPLHF. CDR3 nucleotide sequence: TGCGCCAGCAGCCAAGCGAGGGGGAGTTCACCCCTCCACTTT. This sequence joins TRBV4-3 and TRBJ1-6, with a possible D match to TRBD1 (6 bases). This CDR3 has 14 residues. Germline loops: CDR1 LGHNA, CDR2 YSLEER. V was cut by 1 base and J by 9 bases, with 10 bases left in between.

This clonotype has a handful of counts. The chain uses TRBV11-2 and TRBJ2-7, with TRBD2 matching over 8 bases. The length of the CDR3 is 18 residues. Per the germline V gene, CDR1 is SGHAT and CDR2 is FQNNGV. Trimming removed 2 bases from V and 2 bases from J; junction bases left unmatched: 14. The CDR3 bases are TGTGCCAGCAGCTTACAAACCCGCGGGACTAGTAACGCCTACGAGCAGTACTTC. Protein product: CASSLQTRGTSNAYEQYF.

The gene calls are TRBV5-1 and TRBJ2-7, with 8 bases that match TRBD2. CDR1 and CDR2 (germline): SGHRS, YFSETQ. V dropped 0 bases and J dropped 3; count of bases not matched to a gene: 11. The CDR3 consists of 17 residues. The CDR3 reads CASSLASGWASIYEQYF. CDR3 coding DNA: TGCGCCAGCAGCTTGGCTAGCGGGTGGGCCAGCATCTACGAGCAGTACTTC.

This chain links TRBV20-1 with TRBJ2-1; D remains ambiguous. The length of the CDR3 is 12 residues. V dropped 0 bases and J dropped 6 bases, with 6 bases sitting between them. CDR1 DFQATT and CDR2 SNEGSKA come from the germline V gene (reference sequence). CDR3 sequence reads: CSARDPINEQFF. The CDR3 DNA is TGCAGTGCTAGAGATCCTATCAATGAGCAGTTCTTC.

Many counts were recorded for this clonotype. The rearrangement uses TRBV6-5 and TRBJ1-1, with TRBD1 identical over 9 bases. The CDR3 has 15 residues. The J segment lost 1 base and the V segment lost 0 bases, leaving 0 bases of the junction unmatched. Germline CDR1 reads MNHEY; CDR2 reads SVGAGI. DNA for the CDR3: TGTGCCAGCAGTTACTCGGGACAGGGGAACACTGAAGCTTTCTTT. Its protein product is CASSYSGQGNTEAFF.

This clonotype was counted many times. The gene calls are TRBV6-1 and TRBJ2-7; the D gene could be TRBD1 or TRBD2 (5 bases each). Germline V gene data show CDR1 as MNHNS and CDR2 as SASEGT. The CDR3 runs to 16 residues. Trimming shortened V by 7 bases and J by 3 bases, and 22 bases separated the two germline ends. The CDR3 nucleotides are TGTGCCAGCAACTCCCCCCGGGACGGGAAGGGCTACGAGCAGTACTTC. It translates to CASNSPRDGKGYEQYF.

This clonotype has a count of ten or more. The chain uses TRBV5-5 and TRBJ2-6, with D tentatively TRBD1 or TRBD2 (6 bases each). The CDR3 length is 16 residues. CDR1 is SGHKS, CDR2 YYEKEE, per germline (reference sequence). The V and J ends lost 4 bases and 3 bases respectively, with 14 bases between them. The CDR3 sequence: CASSVRGLDGANVLTF. CDR3 bases: TGTGCCAGCAGCGTTCGGGGGCTTGATGGGGCCAACGTCCTGACTTTC.

The table lists this clonotype with a few counts. V gene TRBV27 combines with J gene TRBJ2-3, with D tentatively TRBD2 (6 bases). The CDR3 spans 15 residues. Germline V gene lookup returns CDR1 MNHEY and CDR2 SMNVEV (reference sequence). Trimming pared 6 bases from V and 0 bases from J, leaving 13 bases between. DNA of the CDR3: TGTGCCAGCAGAGCTAGCGCAACTAGCACAGATACGCAGTATTTT. This encodes CASRASATSTDTQYF.

In its sample, this clonotype was seen many times. V and J are TRBV12-3 or TRBV12-4 and TRBJ2-1; TRBD2 might be the D (5 bases). V lost 5 bases to trimming and J lost 6 bases, with 17 bases between them. The CDR3 is 15 amino acids. CDR3 DNA sequence: TGTGCCAGCAGTCCGCGCACCTCGGGGTTCAATGAGCAGTTCTTC. Encoded protein: CASSPRTSGFNEQFF.

This clonotype was detected a few times. The chain joins TRBV11-2 to TRBJ2-5; 7 bases line up with TRBD2. The CDR3 is 14 amino acids. Looked up from germline, CDR1 is SGHAT and CDR2 is FQNNGV. V was pared by 4 bases and J by 1 base, with 3 bases of the junction left unmatched. CDR3 protein: CASSSSGRQETQYF. DNA of the CDR3: TGTGCCAGCAGCTCTAGCGGACGCCAAGAGACCCAGTACTTC. Full variable domain (remainder filled in from reference TRBV11-2 and TRBJ2-5): EAGVAQSPRYKIIEKRQSVAFWCNPISGHATLYWYQQILGQGPKLLIQFQNNGVVDDSQLPKDRFSAERLKGVDSTLKIQPAKLEDSAVYLCASSSSGRQETQYFGPGTRLLVL.

This clonotype was counted ten times or more. The chain combines TRBV5-1 with TRBJ1-5; D not resolved. This CDR3 comprises 13 residues. Germline-derived CDR1 and CDR2 are SGHRS and YFSETQ. The germline V and J ends were trimmed by 4 bases and 3 bases, with 8 bases remaining between them. Here the CDR3 DNA reads TGCGCCAGCAGCCGGGAGGCCAATCAGCCCCAGCATTTT. Its protein is CASSREANQPQHF.

This clonotype was seen repeatedly, ten times or more. The genes are TRBV12-3 or TRBV12-4 and TRBJ2-1; TRBD2 is a possible D gene (5 bases). V shed 10 bases and J shed 5 bases, with 15 bases lying between them. The CDR3 contains 13 residues. CDR3 region: CATQRTENNEQFF. In DNA, the CDR3 is TGTGCCACCCAGCGGACCGAAAACAATGAGCAGTTCTTC.

This clonotype was recorded at least ten times. This rearrangement joins TRBV5-5 to TRBJ2-2; TRBD2 is a possible D gene (5 bases). The V end was cut by 4 bases, the J end by 6 bases, with 16 bases between. Germline CDR1 reads SGHKS; CDR2 reads YYEKEE (reference sequence). The CDR3 has 15 amino acids. CDR3 sequence reads: CASSPEAFLAGELFF. CDR3 sequence (DNA): TGTGCCAGCAGCCCGGAGGCCTTTTTGGCCGGGGAGCTGTTTTTT.

This clonotype has a handful of counts. The genes are TRBV9 and TRBJ1-4; D gene uncertain. Deletions cut 1 base from V and 4 bases from J, with 11 bases between. CDR3 length: 15 residues. Germline-derived CDR1 and CDR2 are SGDLS and YYNGEE. The CDR3: CASSVRTGLNEKLFF. The DNA of the CDR3 is TGTGCCAGCAGCGTACGGACGGGCCTTAATGAAAAACTGTTTTTT.

This clonotype was seen a few times. The rearrangement joins TRBV2 to TRBJ1-3; D remains ambiguous. The CDR3 is made up of 13 amino acids. From germline, CDR1 is SNHLY and CDR2 FYNNEI. Trimming left V 6 bases short and J 4 bases short, with 10 bases between. The CDR3 sequence is CASSVGKGNTIYF. For the CDR3, the DNA is TGTGCCAGCAGCGTAGGGAAAGGAAACACCATATATTTT.

There are many counts of this clonotype. The rearrangement links TRBV5-6 to TRBJ2-4; TRBD1 aligns across 8 bases. V lost 4 bases to trimming and J lost 9 bases; unmatched junction nucleotides: 6. Germline V gene sequence: CDR1 SGHDT, CDR2 YYEEEE. The CDR3 length is 13 residues. CDR3 sequence (DNA): TGTGCCAGCAGCGCGACAGGGGTTGGCATTCAGTACTTC. As protein: CASSATGVGIQYF.

The sample holds many counts of this clonotype. The J gene is TRBJ1-5, the V gene TRBV19, with D possibly matching TRBD1 (6 bases). Looked up from germline, CDR1 is LNHDA and CDR2 is SQIVND (reference sequence). This CDR3 contains 14 residues. V was cut by 3 bases and J by 4 bases, with 10 bases left in between. CDR3 region: CASSIPDRNQPQHF. In DNA, the CDR3 is TGTGCCAGTAGTATCCCCGACAGGAATCAGCCCCAGCATTTT.

This clonotype was recorded at least ten times. The V and J genes are TRBV24-1 and TRBJ2-1, with 8 bases that match TRBD2. CDR3 size: 15 residues. CDR1 is KGHDR, CDR2 SFDVKD, per germline. Losses at the gene ends were 6 bases for V and 8 bases for J; bases not matched to a gene: 11. CDR3 region: CATSPREGLMYEQFF. The CDR3 DNA follows: TGTGCCACCAGTCCCCGGGAGGGCCTGATGTATGAGCAGTTCTTC.